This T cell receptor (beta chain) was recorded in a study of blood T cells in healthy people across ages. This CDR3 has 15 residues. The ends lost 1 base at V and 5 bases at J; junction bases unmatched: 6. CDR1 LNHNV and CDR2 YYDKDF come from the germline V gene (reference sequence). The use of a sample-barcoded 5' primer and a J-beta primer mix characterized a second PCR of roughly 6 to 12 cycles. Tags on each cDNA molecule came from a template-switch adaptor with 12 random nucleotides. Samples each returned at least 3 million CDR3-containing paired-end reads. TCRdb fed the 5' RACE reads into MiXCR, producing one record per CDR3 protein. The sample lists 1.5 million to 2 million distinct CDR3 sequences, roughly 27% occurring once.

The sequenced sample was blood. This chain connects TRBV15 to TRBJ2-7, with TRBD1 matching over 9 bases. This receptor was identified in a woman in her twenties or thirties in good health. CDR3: CATSRGDRVYNEQYF. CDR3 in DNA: TGTGCCACCAGCAGAGGGGACAGGGTGTACAACGAGCAGTACTTC.